The present T cell receptor beta chain was sequenced within a study of shared clonotypes between healthy human individuals. The CDR3 loop spans 15 amino acids. Germline V gene lookup returns CDR1 SGHTA and CDR2 FQGNSA. Germline trimming cut 5 bases from V and 14 bases from J; bases unmatched to any gene: 16. Positive CCR7 selection of CD45RO-negative cells yielded the naive CD8 cells, and terminally differentiated effector memory CD45RA+ cells were excluded. Study-level results: Sampling used blood alone; tissue repertoires probably differ.

Each subset's genomic DNA was shared equally among a number of immunoSEQ plates. In the authors' workflow: ImmunoSEQ supplied junction-only sequences lacking quality scores, so filtering was different. Assay used: immunoSEQ multiplex PCR; TCRdb lists only in-frame clones, some missing. V, J and clone size are those of that table, while D and trimming were read from the DNA. This table has millions of clones, approximately 94% appearing once. With respect to this clone: Its specificity is not known.

The sequenced material came from naive CD8+ T cells from PBMCs. This sequence was found in a man in his late teens or twenties in good health. Some clones in this sample may be carry-over from other donors' samples. V gene TRBV7-2 combines with J gene TRBJ2-5; 11 positions match TRBD2. Here the CDR3 DNA reads TGTGCCAGCAGCCACGGGACTAGCGGCTCCCCCGGGCCCTACTTC. Translating it yields CASSHGTSGSPGPYF.